The rows below give T cell receptor beta chains drawn from one sample of a study of radiotherapy plus CTLA-4 blockade in lung cancer. Sequenced by immunoSEQ multiplex PCR; TCRdb stores in-frame clones only, minus some. Counted here are roughly 86,000 clones, 75% to 90% occurring once; the ten biggest clones make up 0.82%. Sample: peripheral blood, taken from a patient treated with radiotherapy plus ipilimumab. The receptors here all came from a human donor with non-small cell lung cancer who had stable disease on radiotherapy plus ipilimumab. CDR3s include the opening cysteine and the closing phenylalanine or tryptophan. D genes are given only for firm matches. The size of a clone is reported for some rows only, either as once, few or many, or as a class for expanded clones.

clone_size,d_call,v_call,j_call,cdr3_aa,cdr3_nt
once,-,TRBV7-8,TRBJ1-5,CASSLATAKDNQPQHF,TGTGCCAGCAGCTTAGCGACGGCCAAGGACAATCAGCCCCAGCATTTT
once,-,TRBV2,TRBJ2-7,CASSVAVTYEQYF,TGTGCCAGCAGTGTGGCGGTGACCTACGAGCAGTACTTC
-,-,TRBV18,TRBJ2-2,CASSPTANTGELFF,TGTGCCAGCTCACCGACAGCGAACACCGGGGAGCTGTTTTTT
-,-,TRBV7-8,TRBJ1-6,CASSLRTPGSSYNSPLHF,TGTGCCAGCAGCTTAAGGACTCCCGGTAGCTCCTATAATTCACCCCTCCACTTT
-,TRBD1,TRBV18,TRBJ1-1,CASSPPENRDRVF,TGTGCCAGCTCACCACCGGAGAATAGGGACAGAGTCTTT
-,-,TRBV6-1,TRBJ1-2,CASSDERRRINYGYTF,TGTGCCAGCAGTGACGAAAGGAGGCGTATTAACTATGGCTACACCTTC
-,-,TRBV9,TRBJ2-1,CASSILDEQFF,TGTGCCAGCAGCATCCTCGATGAGCAGTTCTTC
-,-,TRBV5-1,TRBJ2-5,CASSLGGVQETQYF,TGCGCCAGCAGCTTGGGAGGGGTCCAAGAGACCCAGTACTTC
-,TRBD2,TRBV7-6,TRBJ2-1,CASSLAPGGSSYNEQFF,TGTGCCAGCAGCTTAGCTCCGGGGGGGAGCTCCTACAATGAGCAGTTCTTC
-,-,TRBV18,TRBJ2-7,CASSPLNGGNGDEQYF,TGTGCCAGCTCACCCCTAAACGGGGGTAATGGGGACGAGCAGTACTTC
-,TRBD1,TRBV10-2,TRBJ2-7,CASSEGTGGTYEQYF,TGCGCCAGCAGTGAGGGGACAGGGGGAACCTACGAGCAGTACTTC
-,-,TRBV9,TRBJ1-2,CASSLSGTAYGYTF,TGTGCCAGCAGCCTATCCGGGACGGCCTATGGCTACACCTTC
-,-,TRBV19,TRBJ1-1,CASSIEGVGTEAFF,TGTGCCAGTAGTATCGAGGGGGTGGGGACTGAAGCTTTCTTT
-,-,TRBV5-1,TRBJ2-3,CASSLEGEVTDTQYF,TGCGCCAGCAGCTTGGAAGGGGAGGTCACAGATACGCAGTATTTT
-,-,TRBV6-5,TRBJ1-2,CASTRTANDYGYTF,TGTGCCAGCACGAGAACAGCCAACGACTATGGCTACACCTTC
-,-,TRBV20-1,TRBJ2-7,CSVGAGYEQYF,TGCAGTGTTGGAGCTGGTTACGAGCAGTACTTC
once,-,TRBV9,TRBJ2-7,CASSVAVDPTYEQYF,TGTGCCAGCAGCGTAGCTGTCGACCCCACCTACGAGCAGTACTTC
-,-,TRBV28,TRBJ1-2,CASSATPVGVIVYGYTF,TGTGCCAGCAGCGCGACCCCAGTGGGAGTTATAGTCTATGGCTACACCTTC
-,-,TRBV14,TRBJ1-4,CASSQWLGTNEKLFF,TGTGCCAGCAGCCAATGGTTAGGGACTAATGAAAAACTGTTTTTT
-,-,TRBV19,TRBJ2-7,CASSAGQTYEQYF,TGTGCCAGTAGTGCGGGACAGACTTACGAGCAGTACTTC
once,-,TRBV4-2,TRBJ2-2,CASSYGTPAGTGELFF,TGTGCCAGCAGCTACGGGACCCCTGCGGGAACCGGGGAGCTGTTTTTT
-,-,TRBV19,TRBJ2-3,CASSADTQYF,TGTGCCAGTAGTGCAGATACGCAGTATTTT
-,TRBD1,TRBV27,TRBJ2-5,CASGKGTGGAETQYF,TGTGCCAGCGGAAAGGGGACAGGGGGCGCGGAGACCCAGTACTTC
few,-,TRBV20-1,TRBJ2-1,CSAREATEQFF,TGCAGTGCTAGAGAGGCAACTGAGCAGTTCTTC
-,-,TRBV5-1,TRBJ1-4,CASSLAGGGAGEKLFF,TGCGCCAGCAGCTTGGCTGGAGGGGGGGCCGGTGAAAAACTGTTTTTT
-,-,TRBV11-2,TRBJ2-7,CASSRGAASSYEQYF,TGTGCCAGCAGCCGGGGGGCAGCGAGCTCCTACGAGCAGTACTTC
once,TRBD1,TRBV6-5,TRBJ2-5,CASSWPGQGSETQYF,TGTGCCAGCAGTTGGCCGGGACAGGGGTCGGAGACCCAGTACTTC
-,TRBD2,TRBV5-4,TRBJ2-1,CASSFKREASNEQFF,TGTGCCAGCAGCTTCAAGCGGGAGGCAAGCAATGAGCAGTTCTTC
-,TRBD2,TRBV5-1,TRBJ2-1,CASSFSGGHEQFF,TGCGCCAGCAGCTTTAGCGGGGGACATGAGCAGTTCTTC
-,TRBD1,TRBV7-2,TRBJ1-4,CASSLGQGTNEKLFF,TGTGCCAGCAGCTTAGGACAGGGCACTAATGAAAAACTGTTTTTT
-,TRBD1,TRBV5-6,TRBJ2-5,CASSTGTGVGETQYF,TGTGCCAGCAGTACCGGGACAGGGGTAGGGGAGACCCAGTACTTC
-,-,TRBV5-8,TRBJ2-3,CASEAGTSNSDTQYF,TGTGCCAGCGAGGCCGGGACTTCAAATTCAGATACGCAGTATTTT
-,-,TRBV2,TRBJ2-1,CASTGYNEQFF,TGTGCCAGCACGGGTTACAATGAGCAGTTCTTC
-,TRBD2,TRBV11-2,TRBJ2-1,CASSLFTSGVTYNEQFF,TGTGCCAGCAGCTTATTTACTAGCGGGGTTACCTACAATGAGCAGTTCTTC
once,-,TRBV10-1,TRBJ2-6,CASSEAGAQSRANVLTF,TGCGCCAGCAGTGAAGCCGGCGCACAAAGTCGGGCCAACGTCCTGACTTTC
-,TRBD1,TRBV6-6,TRBJ2-1,CASSYSTLQGQGEQFF,TGTGCCAGCAGTTACTCAACCTTACAGGGGCAGGGGGAGCAGTTCTTC
-,-,TRBV28,TRBJ1-1,CASSLATEAFF,TGTGCCAGCAGTTTAGCCACTGAAGCTTTCTTT
-,-,TRBV19,TRBJ1-1,CASSIFQGTRSSEAFF,TGTGCCAGTAGTATTTTCCAGGGAACCAGAAGCTCTGAAGCTTTCTTT
-,TRBD1,TRBV19,TRBJ2-5,CASSSGTGGYETQYF,TGTGCCAGTAGTTCTGGGACAGGGGGCTATGAGACCCAGTACTTC
-,-,TRBV11-2,TRBJ1-4,CASSLSTGGNEKLFF,TGTGCCAGCAGCTTGTCGACAGGCGGGAATGAAAAACTGTTTTTT
-,TRBD2,TRBV5-1,TRBJ2-3,CASSRLAGDIDTQYF,TGCGCCAGCAGCAGACTAGCGGGGGATATTGATACGCAGTATTTT
-,-,TRBV7-2,TRBJ2-5,CASSLTETQYF,TGTGCCAGCAGCTTAACGGAGACCCAGTACTTC
-,TRBD1,TRBV28,TRBJ2-7,CASSFQDRAYEQYF,TGTGCCAGCAGTTTCCAGGACAGGGCCTACGAGCAGTACTTC
-,-,TRBV6-5,TRBJ1-6,CASSVGANSPLHF,TGTGCCAGCAGTGTGGGGGCAAATTCACCCCTCCACTTT
-,-,TRBV14,TRBJ1-3,CASSFRGSGNTIYF,TGTGCCAGCAGCTTTAGGGGCTCCGGAAACACCATATATTTT